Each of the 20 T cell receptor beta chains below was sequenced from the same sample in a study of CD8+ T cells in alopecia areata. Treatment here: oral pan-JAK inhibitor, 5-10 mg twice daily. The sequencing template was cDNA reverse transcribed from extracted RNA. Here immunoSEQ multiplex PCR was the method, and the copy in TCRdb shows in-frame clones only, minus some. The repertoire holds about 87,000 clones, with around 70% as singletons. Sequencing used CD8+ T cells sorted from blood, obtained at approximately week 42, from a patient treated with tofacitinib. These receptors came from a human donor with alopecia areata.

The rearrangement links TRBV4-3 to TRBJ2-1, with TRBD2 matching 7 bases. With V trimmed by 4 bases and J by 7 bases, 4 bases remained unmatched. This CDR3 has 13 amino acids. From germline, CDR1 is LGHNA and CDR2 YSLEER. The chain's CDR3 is CASSLLGGNEQFF. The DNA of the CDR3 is TGCGCCAGCAGCCTACTGGGGGGGAATGAGCAGTTCTTC.

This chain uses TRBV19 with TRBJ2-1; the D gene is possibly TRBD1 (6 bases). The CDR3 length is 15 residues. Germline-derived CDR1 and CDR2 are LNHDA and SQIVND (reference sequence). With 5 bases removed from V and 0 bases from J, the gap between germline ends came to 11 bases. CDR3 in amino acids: CASSLTGSSYNEQFF. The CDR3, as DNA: TGTGCCAGTAGTCTTACAGGGAGCTCCTACAATGAGCAGTTCTTC. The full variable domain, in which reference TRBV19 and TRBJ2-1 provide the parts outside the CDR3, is DGGITQSPKYLFRKEGQNVTLSCEQNLNHDAMYWYRQDPGQGLRLIYYSQIVNDFQKGDIAEGYSVSREKKESFPLTVTSAQKNPTAFYLCASSLTGSSYNEQFFGPGTRLTVL.

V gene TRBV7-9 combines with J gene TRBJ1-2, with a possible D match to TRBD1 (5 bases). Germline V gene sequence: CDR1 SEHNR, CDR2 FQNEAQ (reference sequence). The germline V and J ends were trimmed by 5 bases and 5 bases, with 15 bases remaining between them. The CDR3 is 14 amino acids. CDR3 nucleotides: TGTGCCAGCAGCCCGAGGGGCATGGGGTATGGCTACACCTTC. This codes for CASSPRGMGYGYTF.

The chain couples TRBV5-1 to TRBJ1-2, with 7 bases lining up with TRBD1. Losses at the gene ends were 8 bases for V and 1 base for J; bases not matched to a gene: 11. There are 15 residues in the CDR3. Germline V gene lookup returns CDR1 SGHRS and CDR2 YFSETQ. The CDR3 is CASRGTAKFNYGYTF. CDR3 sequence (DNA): TGCGCCAGTAGAGGGACAGCGAAATTTAACTATGGCTACACCTTC.

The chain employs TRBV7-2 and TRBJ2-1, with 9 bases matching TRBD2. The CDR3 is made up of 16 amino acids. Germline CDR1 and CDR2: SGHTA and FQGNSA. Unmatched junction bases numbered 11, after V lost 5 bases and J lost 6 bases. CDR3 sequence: CASSVLTSGGINEQFF. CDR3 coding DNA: TGTGCCAGCAGCGTCCTGACTAGCGGTGGGATCAATGAGCAGTTCTTC.

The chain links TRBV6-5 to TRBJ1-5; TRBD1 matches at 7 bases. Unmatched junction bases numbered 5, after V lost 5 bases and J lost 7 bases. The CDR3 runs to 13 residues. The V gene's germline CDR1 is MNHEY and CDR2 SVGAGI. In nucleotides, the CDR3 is TGTGCCAGCAGTCCCGGACAGGCCCAGCCCCAGCATTTT. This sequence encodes CASSPGQAQPQHF.

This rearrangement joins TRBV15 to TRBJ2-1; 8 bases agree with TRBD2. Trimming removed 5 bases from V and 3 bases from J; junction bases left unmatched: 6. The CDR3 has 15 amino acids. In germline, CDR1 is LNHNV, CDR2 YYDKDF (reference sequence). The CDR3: CATSSRGGVYNEQFF. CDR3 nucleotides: TGTGCCACCAGCTCACGGGGGGGCGTCTACAATGAGCAGTTCTTC.

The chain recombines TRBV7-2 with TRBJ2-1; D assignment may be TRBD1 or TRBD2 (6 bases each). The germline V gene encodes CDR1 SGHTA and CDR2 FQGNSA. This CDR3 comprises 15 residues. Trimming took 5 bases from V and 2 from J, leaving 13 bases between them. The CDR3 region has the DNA TGTGCCAGCAGCGCTGACGGGGGCACCTACAATGAGCAGTTCTTC. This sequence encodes CASSADGGTYNEQFF.

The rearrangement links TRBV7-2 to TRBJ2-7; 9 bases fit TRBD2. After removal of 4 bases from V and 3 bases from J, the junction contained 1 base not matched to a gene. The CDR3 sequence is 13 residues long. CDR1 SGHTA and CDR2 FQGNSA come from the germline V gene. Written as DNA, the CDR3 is TGTGCCAGCAGCTATAGCGGGAGCTACGAGCAGTACTTC. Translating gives CASSYSGSYEQYF.

This chain's CDR3 is CASSAQNEQFF. In DNA, the CDR3 is TGTGCCAGCAGTGCACAGAATGAGCAGTTCTTC. The chain links TRBV2 to TRBJ2-1; D is uncertain. The CDR3 runs 11 residues. Trimming shortened V by 4 bases and J by 7 bases, and 5 bases separated the two germline ends. Germline V gene lookup returns CDR1 SNHLY and CDR2 FYNNEI.

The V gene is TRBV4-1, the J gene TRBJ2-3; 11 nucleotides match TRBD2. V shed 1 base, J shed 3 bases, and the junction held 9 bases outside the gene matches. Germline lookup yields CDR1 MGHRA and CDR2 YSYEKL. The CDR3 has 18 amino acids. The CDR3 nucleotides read TGCGCCAGCAGCCAAGTCATGACTAGCGGGGTTGGGACAGATACGCAGTATTTT. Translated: CASSQVMTSGVGTDTQYF.

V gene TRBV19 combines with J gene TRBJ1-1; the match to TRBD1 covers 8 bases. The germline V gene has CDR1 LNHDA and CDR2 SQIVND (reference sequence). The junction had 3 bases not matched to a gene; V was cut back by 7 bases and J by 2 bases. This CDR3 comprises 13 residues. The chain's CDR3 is CASIGQGNTEAFF. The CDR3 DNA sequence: TGTGCCAGTATAGGACAGGGCAACACTGAAGCTTTCTTT.

The DNA for the CDR3 is TGTGCCAGCAGCTTAGTAGACAGCCAAGAGACCCAGTACTTC. It specifies CASSLVDSQETQYF. This chain joins TRBV7-6 and TRBJ2-5; D might be TRBD1 (5 bases). Germline V gene lookup returns CDR1 SGHVS and CDR2 FNYEAQ. The V end was cut by 1 base, the J end by 1 base, with 7 bases between. The CDR3 is 14 residues long.

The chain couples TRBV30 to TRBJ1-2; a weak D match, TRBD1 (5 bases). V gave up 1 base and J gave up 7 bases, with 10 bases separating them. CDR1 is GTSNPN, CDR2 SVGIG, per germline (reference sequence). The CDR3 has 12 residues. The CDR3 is CAWSDGAGGYTF. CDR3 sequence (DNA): TGTGCCTGGAGTGATGGGGCCGGTGGCTACACCTTC. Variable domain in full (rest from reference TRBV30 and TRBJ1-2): SQTIHQWPATLVQPVGSPLSLECTVEGTSNPNLYWYRQAAGRGLQLLFYSVGIGQISSEVPQNLSASRPQDRQFILSSKKLLLSDSGFYLCAWSDGAGGYTFGSGTRLTVV.

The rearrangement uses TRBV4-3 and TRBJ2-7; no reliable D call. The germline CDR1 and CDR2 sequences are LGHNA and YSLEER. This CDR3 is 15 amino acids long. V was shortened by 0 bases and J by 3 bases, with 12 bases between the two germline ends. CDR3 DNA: TGCGCCAGCAGCCAAGATAGGGATACCAACTACGAGCAGTACTTC. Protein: CASSQDRDTNYEQYF.

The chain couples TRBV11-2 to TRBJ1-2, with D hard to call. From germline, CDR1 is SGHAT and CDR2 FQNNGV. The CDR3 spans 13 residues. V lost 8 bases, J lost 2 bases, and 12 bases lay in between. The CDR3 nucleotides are TGTGCCAGCTCTGCCGGCCAAAACTATGGCTACACCTTC. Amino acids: CASSAGQNYGYTF.

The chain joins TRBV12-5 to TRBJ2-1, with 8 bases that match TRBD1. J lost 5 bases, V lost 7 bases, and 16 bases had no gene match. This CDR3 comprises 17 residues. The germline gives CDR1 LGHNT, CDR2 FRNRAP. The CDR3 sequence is CASADPRGPSKHNEQFF. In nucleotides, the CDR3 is TGTGCTAGTGCCGACCCCAGGGGGCCATCGAAACACAATGAGCAGTTCTTC.

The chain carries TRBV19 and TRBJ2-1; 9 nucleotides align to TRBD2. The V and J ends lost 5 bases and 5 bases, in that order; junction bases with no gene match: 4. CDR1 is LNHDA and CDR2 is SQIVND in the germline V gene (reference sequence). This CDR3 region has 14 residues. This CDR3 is CASSGGGANNEQFF. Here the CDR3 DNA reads TGTGCCAGTAGTGGCGGGGGGGCAAACAATGAGCAGTTCTTC.

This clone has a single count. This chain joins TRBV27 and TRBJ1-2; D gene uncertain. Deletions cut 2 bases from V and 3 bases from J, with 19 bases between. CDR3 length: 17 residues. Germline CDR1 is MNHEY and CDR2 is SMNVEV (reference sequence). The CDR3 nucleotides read TGTGCCAGCAGTTTAGTTGTACCAGGACGAGGAGACTATGGCTACACCTTC. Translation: CASSLVVPGRGDYGYTF.

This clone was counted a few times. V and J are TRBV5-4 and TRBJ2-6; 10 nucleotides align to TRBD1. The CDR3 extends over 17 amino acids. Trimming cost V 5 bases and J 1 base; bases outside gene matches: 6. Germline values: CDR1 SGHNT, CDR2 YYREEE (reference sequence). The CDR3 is CASRSGTGESGANVLTF. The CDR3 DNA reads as TGTGCCAGCAGGTCCGGGACAGGGGAATCTGGGGCCAACGTCCTGACTTTC.